Shown below are 17 T cell receptor beta chains from a single sample sequenced in a study of OX40 agonist ivuxolimab in advanced cancers. The data were produced by immunoSEQ multiplex PCR, yet TCRdb's version contains in-frame clones alone and is incomplete. This sample has about 80,000 clones, with 75% to 90% found just once. Here the sequenced sample was CD4+ or CD8+ T cells sorted from blood, taken in a trial of the OX40 agonist ivuxolimab. These receptors came from an adult with an advanced solid tumor such as melanoma, head and neck, liver or kidney cancer.

This clone was observed a single time. The rearrangement links TRBV14 to TRBJ2-5; TRBD2 might be the D (6 bases). Trimming pared 2 bases from V and 1 base from J, leaving 11 bases between. The CDR3 is made up of 15 amino acids. Germline V lookup: CDR1 SGHDN, CDR2 FVKESK. The CDR3 loop reads CASSQNSGGQETQYF. The CDR3 DNA reads as TGTGCCAGCAGCCAAAACTCCGGGGGCCAAGAGACCCAGTACTTC. Full variable domain (rest looked up from reference TRBV14 and TRBJ2-5): EAGVTQFPSHSVIEKGQTVTLRCDPISGHDNLYWYRRVMGKEIKFLLHFVKESKQDESGMPNNRFLAERTGGTYSTLKVQPAELEDSGVYFCASSQNSGGQETQYFGPGTRLLVL.

This sequence joins TRBV28 and TRBJ1-3; D is unresolved. There are 13 residues in the CDR3. Trimming took off 2 bases at V and 8 bases at J, with 10 bases between the two ends. The V gene's germline CDR1 is MDHEN and CDR2 SYDVKM. The CDR3 spells CASSLQPKDTIYF. CDR3 nucleotide sequence: TGTGCCAGCAGTTTACAACCAAAGGACACCATATATTTT.

The chain employs TRBV28 and TRBJ1-2; 9 bases fit TRBD1. This CDR3 has 22 amino acids. Germline assignment: CDR1 MDHEN and CDR2 SYDVKM. With 2 bases clipped from V and 6 bases from J, the junction kept 28 bases outside the gene matches. CDR3 nucleotide sequence: TGTGCCAGCAGTTTAAGGGGAAGGACGGGACAGGGAATTCTTACGGCTCGGAATGGCTACACCTTC. This gives the protein CASSLRGRTGQGILTARNGYTF.

This chain connects TRBV5-1 to TRBJ2-7; possible D gene TRBD1, 5 bases. Per the germline V gene, CDR1 is SGHRS and CDR2 is YFSETQ. Trimming removed 6 bases from V and 0 bases from J, with 10 bases in between. The CDR3 loop spans 13 amino acids. The CDR3, as DNA: TGCGCCAGCAACTCAGGGTACTCCTACGAGCAGTACTTC. The encoded protein is CASNSGYSYEQYF.

The chain's CDR3 is CASSPLLGQLDSYEQYF. The CDR3 DNA follows: TGTGCCAGCTCACCACTATTGGGACAGCTAGACTCCTACGAGCAGTACTTC. The chain is built from TRBV18 and TRBJ2-7, with 7 bases fitting TRBD1. V lost 1 base and J lost 0; bases outside the gene matches: 9. CDR3 length equals 17 residues. Germline V gene data show CDR1 as KGHSH and CDR2 as LQKENI.

J is TRBJ2-5 and V is TRBV19, with a tentative D call TRBD2 (5 bases). The germline V gene encodes CDR1 LNHDA and CDR2 SQIVND (reference sequence). The CDR3 spans 14 residues. Trimming took 6 bases from V and 2 from J, leaving 13 bases between them. The chain's CDR3 is CASSAGGRQETQYF. CDR3 DNA sequence: TGTGCCAGTAGCGCCGGCGGGCGACAAGAGACCCAGTACTTC.

This clone came up once. The rearrangement uses TRBV5-1 and TRBJ2-3, with D unresolved. This CDR3 region has 15 residues. V lost 1 base, J lost 2 bases, and 11 bases lay in between. Germline CDR1 is SGHRS and CDR2 is YFSETQ. CDR3 region: CASSLKPAFTDTQYF. The CDR3 DNA reads TGCGCCAGCAGCTTGAAACCGGCGTTCACAGATACGCAGTATTTT.

This rearrangement joins TRBV7-2 to TRBJ2-4; 10 nucleotides align to TRBD1. The length of the CDR3 is 13 residues. Losses at the gene ends were 7 bases for V and 4 bases for J; bases not matched to a gene: 1. Germline assignment: CDR1 SGHTA and CDR2 FQGNSA. The CDR3 DNA sequence: TGTGCCAGCATGGGACAGGGGAAAAACATTCAGTACTTC. This gives the protein CASMGQGKNIQYF.

There are a few counts of this clone. CDR3 in amino acids: CASSPQAQNEQFF. The DNA for the CDR3 is TGTGCCAGCAGCCCCCAGGCGCAGAATGAGCAGTTCTTC. The V gene is TRBV7-9, the J gene TRBJ2-1; D gene unclear. Germline values: CDR1 SEHNR, CDR2 FQNEAQ (reference sequence). The CDR3 is 13 residues long. Trimming took off 5 bases at V and 7 bases at J, with 12 bases between the two ends.

The chain is built from TRBV6-1 and TRBJ2-7, with TRBD1 as a possible D gene (6 bases). The V end lost 4 bases, the J end lost 4 bases, and 8 bases lay between the germline ends. The germline V gene encodes CDR1 MNHNS and CDR2 SASEGT. This CDR3 has 12 residues. Here the CDR3 DNA reads TGTGCCAGCAGTGGACAGGTGTACGAGCAGTACTTC. Encoded protein: CASSGQVYEQYF.

The genes are TRBV2 and TRBJ1-5; TRBD1 matches 8 bases. The V segment lost 6 bases and the J segment 7 bases; nucleotides outside the gene matches: 8. The CDR3 consists of 14 residues. CDR1 is SNHLY and CDR2 is FYNNEI in the germline V gene. This CDR3 is CASSPGQVRQPQHF. CDR3 in DNA: TGTGCCAGCAGCCCGGGACAGGTGAGGCAGCCCCAGCATTTT.

This chain connects TRBV9 to TRBJ2-7; weak D call: TRBD2 (5 bases). Germline CDR1 is SGDLS and CDR2 is YYNGEE. Trimming pared 0 bases from V and 2 bases from J, leaving 12 bases between. The CDR3 runs 15 residues. CDR3 residues: CASSVGGLAPYEQYF. CDR3 nucleotide sequence: TGTGCCAGCAGCGTAGGAGGCCTAGCTCCCTACGAGCAGTACTTC. The whole variable domain, remainder taken from reference TRBV9 and TRBJ2-7, is DSGVTQTPKHLITATGQRVTLRCSPRSGDLSVYWYQQSLDQGLQFLIQYYNGEERAKGNILERFSAQQFPDLHSELNLSSLELGDSALYFCASSVGGLAPYEQYFGPGTRLTVT.

V and J are TRBV7-7 and TRBJ2-1; no clear D gene. Germline lookup yields CDR1 SSHAT and CDR2 FNYEAQ (reference sequence). Trimming shortened V by 2 bases and J by 0 bases, and 8 bases separated the two germline ends. The CDR3 covers 15 residues. The chain's CDR3 is CASSLSLGSYNEQFF. The DNA of the CDR3 is TGTGCCAGCAGCTTAAGTTTAGGCTCCTACAATGAGCAGTTCTTC.

The V call is TRBV7-2, the J call TRBJ1-2; D might be TRBD1 (5 bases). The V end lost 5 bases, the J end lost 5 bases, and 9 bases lay between the germline ends. The CDR3 is 12 residues long. Per germline, CDR1 SGHTA and CDR2 FQGNSA. This chain's CDR3 is CASSPRVYGYTF. DNA for the CDR3: TGTGCCAGCAGCCCCAGGGTTTATGGCTACACCTTC.

The V and J genes are TRBV12-2 and TRBJ2-1. TRBV12-2 is a pseudogene segment. The CDR3 covers 15 residues. CDR3 nucleotides: TGTGCAAGTCGCTTACCCCGGGCCCGCGTCAATGAGCAGTTCTTC. Translation: CASRLPRARVNEQFF.

J is TRBJ1-1 and V is TRBV25-1; TRBD1 agrees at 8 bases. CDR1 is MGHDK, CDR2 SYGVNS, per germline. The CDR3 consists of 12 residues. V trimming: 6 bases; J trimming: 4 bases; junction bases outside the gene matches: 1. Here the CDR3 reads CASSQGATEAFF. Here the CDR3 DNA reads TGTGCCAGCAGCCAGGGGGCCACTGAAGCTTTCTTT.

Here the CDR3 reads CASSGVSIGTDTQYF. The CDR3 nucleotides are TGTGCCAGCAGTGGGGTCAGTATAGGCACAGATACGCAGTATTTT. The chain employs TRBV2 and TRBJ2-3; no reliable D call. The V end lost 4 bases, the J end lost 1 base, and 12 bases lay between the germline ends. Germline CDR1 SNHLY, CDR2 FYNNEI. This CDR3 contains 15 residues.